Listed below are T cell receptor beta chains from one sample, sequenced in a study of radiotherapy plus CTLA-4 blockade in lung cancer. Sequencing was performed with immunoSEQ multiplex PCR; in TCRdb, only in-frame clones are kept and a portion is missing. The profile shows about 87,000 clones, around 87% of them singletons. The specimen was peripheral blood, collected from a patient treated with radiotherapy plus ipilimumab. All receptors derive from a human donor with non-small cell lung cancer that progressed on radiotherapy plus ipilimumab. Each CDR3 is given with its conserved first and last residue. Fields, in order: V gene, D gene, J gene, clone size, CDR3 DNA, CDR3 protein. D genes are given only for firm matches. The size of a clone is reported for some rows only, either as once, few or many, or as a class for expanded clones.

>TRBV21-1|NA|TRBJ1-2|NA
TGTGCCAGCAGCAAGCCGGGACAGGGGTCCTACTATGGCTACACCTTC
CASSKPGQGSYYGYTF
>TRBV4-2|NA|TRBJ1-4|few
TGTGCCAGCAGCCAAGAACCCGGATTGAGTGAAAAACTGTTTTTT
CASSQEPGLSEKLFF
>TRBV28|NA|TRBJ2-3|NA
TGTGCCAGCAGTTTCGGGGGCACAGATACGCAGTATTTT
CASSFGGTDTQYF
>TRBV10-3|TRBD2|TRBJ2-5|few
TGTGCCATCAGTGAAGTGGCTAGCGGGGGGGGAGAGACCCAGTACTTC
CAISEVASGGGETQYF
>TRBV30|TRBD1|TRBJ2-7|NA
TGTGCCTGGAGTGGGGGAAGGGACAGGGGCTACGAGCAGTACTTC
CAWSGGRDRGYEQYF
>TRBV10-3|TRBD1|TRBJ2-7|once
TGTGCCATCAGTGAAGGACAGGTCTACGAGCAGTACTTC
CAISEGQVYEQYF
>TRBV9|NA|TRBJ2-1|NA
TGTGCCAGCAGCGTAATGGGAATCGCCTACAATGAGCAGTTCTTC
CASSVMGIAYNEQFF
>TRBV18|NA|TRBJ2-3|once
TGTGCCAGCTCAGGGCGGGATGCAGATACGCAGTATTTT
CASSGRDADTQYF
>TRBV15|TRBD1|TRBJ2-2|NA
TGTGCCACCAGCGTCCCCACAGGGGGACGAACCGGGGAGCTGTTTTTT
CATSVPTGGRTGELFF
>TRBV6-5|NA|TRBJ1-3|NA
TGTGCCAGCAGTACCGCCAGGGTGCCTGGAAACACCATATATTTT
CASSTARVPGNTIYF
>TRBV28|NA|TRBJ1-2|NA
TGTGCCACCCGGGGGAACTATGGCTACACCTTC
CATRGNYGYTF
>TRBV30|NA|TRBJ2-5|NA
TGTGCCTGGAGTGCGCAGGTCCAAGAGACCCAGTACTTC
CAWSAQVQETQYF
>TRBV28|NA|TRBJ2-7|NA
TGTGCCAGCAGTTTAGCGTTAGCTATGCGGTACTTC
CASSLALAMRYF
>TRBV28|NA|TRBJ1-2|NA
TGTGCCAGCAGTTTCCAGAACACCTATGGCTACACCTTC
CASSFQNTYGYTF
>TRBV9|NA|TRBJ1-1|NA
TGTGCCAGCAGCGTAGTGGGAGGTTGGTTGGACACTGAAGCTTTCTTT
CASSVVGGWLDTEAFF
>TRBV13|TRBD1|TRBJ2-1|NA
TGTGCCAGCAGCTTAGGGACAGGGGTCACGAATGAGCAGTTCTTC
CASSLGTGVTNEQFF
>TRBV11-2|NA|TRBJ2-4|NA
TGTGCCAGCAGCTTGGTGGAGCGTAACGGCATTCAGTACTTC
CASSLVERNGIQYF
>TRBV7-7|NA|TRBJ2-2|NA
TGTGCTGTACCGGGACTCAAAAACACCGGGGAGCTGTTTTTT
CAVPGLKNTGELFF
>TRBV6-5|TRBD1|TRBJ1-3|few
TGTGCCAGCGGGTCCGGACAGGGGGGAGGAAACACCATATATTTT
CASGSGQGGGNTIYF
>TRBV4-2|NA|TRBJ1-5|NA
TGTGCCAGCAGCGGGGGACCTAGCAATCAGCCCCAGCATTTT
CASSGGPSNQPQHF
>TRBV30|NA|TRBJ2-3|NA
TGTGCTTCGGGGAGGGGGGGGACAGATACGCAGTATTTT
CASGRGGTDTQYF
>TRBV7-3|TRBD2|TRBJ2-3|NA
TGTGCCAGCAGCTCCGGGGGGGCCACAGATACGCAGTATTTT
CASSSGGATDTQYF
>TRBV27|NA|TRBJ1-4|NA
TGTGCCAGCAGTTTAACGGGTGGACCTTACGAAAAACTGTTTTTT
CASSLTGGPYEKLFF
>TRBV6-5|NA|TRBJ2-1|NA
TGTGCCAGCAGTTACTCGACGATTTCCTACAATGAGCAGTTCTTC
CASSYSTISYNEQFF
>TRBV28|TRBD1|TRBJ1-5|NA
TGTGCCAGCAGAACCATGACAGGGGGTGGGCAGCCCCAGCATTTT
CASRTMTGGGQPQHF
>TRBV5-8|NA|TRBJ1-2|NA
TGTGCCAGCAGCTTAGGGGGAAGGGTCTATGGCTACACCTTC
CASSLGGRVYGYTF
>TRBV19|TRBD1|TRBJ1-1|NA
TGTGCCAGTAGTATAGCACCACAGGGGGCAGACACTGAAGCTTTCTTT
CASSIAPQGADTEAFF
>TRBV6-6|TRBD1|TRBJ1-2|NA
TGTGCCAGCAGCTCCGGGACAGTCTATGGCTACACCTTC
CASSSGTVYGYTF
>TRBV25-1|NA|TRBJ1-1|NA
TGTGCCAGCAGCGCGACGCCGAACACTGAAGCTTTCTTT
CASSATPNTEAFF
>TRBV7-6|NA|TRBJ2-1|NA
TGTGCCAGCAGCTTACCGCCGAGCAGGGTCTACAATGAGCAGTTCTTC
CASSLPPSRVYNEQFF
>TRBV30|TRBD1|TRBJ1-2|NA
TGTGCCTGGAGTGTACGAACGGGACAGGGTAACTATGGCTACACCTTC
CAWSVRTGQGNYGYTF
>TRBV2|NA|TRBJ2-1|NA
TGTGCCAGCAGTGAGTCGACCCGGCAGTTCTTC
CASSESTRQFF
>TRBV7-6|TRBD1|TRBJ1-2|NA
TGTGCCAGCAGCTCCGGACAGGGCGGCTATGGCTACACCTTC
CASSSGQGGYGYTF
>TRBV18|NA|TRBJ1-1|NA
TGTGCCAGCTCACCACCTTCTGGGGCGCTGGACACTGAAGCTTTCTTT
CASSPPSGALDTEAFF
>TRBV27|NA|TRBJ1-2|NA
TGTGCCAGCAGTTTATCGGCAGGGGACTATGGCTACACCTTC
CASSLSAGDYGYTF
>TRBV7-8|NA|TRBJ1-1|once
TGTGCCAGCAGCCGTACTACTGAAGCTTTCTTT
CASSRTTEAFF
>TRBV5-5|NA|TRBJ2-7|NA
TGTGCCAGCAGCTTGGCTGGAGGGGGCGTCACCTACGAGCAGTACTTC
CASSLAGGGVTYEQYF
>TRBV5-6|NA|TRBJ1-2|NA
TGTGCCAGCAGCTTGGAACGGAGTTGGGTGCTTGGCTACACCTTC
CASSLERSWVLGYTF
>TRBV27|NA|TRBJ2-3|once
TGTGCCAGCAGTTTGGAGGCGGCCGGAATCACAGATACGCAGTATTTT
CASSLEAAGITDTQYF
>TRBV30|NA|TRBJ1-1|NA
TGTGCCTGGAGTGTAGCAGTGGGGAAGAACACTGAAGCTTTCTTT
CAWSVAVGKNTEAFF
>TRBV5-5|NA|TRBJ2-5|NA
TGTGCCAGCAGCCAATATTCGGGCGATTGGGAGACCCAGTACTTC
CASSQYSGDWETQYF
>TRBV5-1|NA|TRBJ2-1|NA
TGCGCCAGCGACCTAGGGGGGGGTTATTCCTACAATGAGCAGTTCTTC
CASDLGGGYSYNEQFF
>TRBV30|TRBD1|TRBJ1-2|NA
TGTGCCTGGAGTGGAGGGACAGGAGCGGGAGGCTACACCTTC
CAWSGGTGAGGYTF
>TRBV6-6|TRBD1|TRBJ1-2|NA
TGTGCCAGCAGGACCACTTGGACAGGGGACAACTATGGCTACACCTTC
CASRTTWTGDNYGYTF
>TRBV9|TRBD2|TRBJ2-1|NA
TGTGCCAGCAGCGTGACTAGCGGGGGCAATGAGCAGTTCTTC
CASSVTSGGNEQFF
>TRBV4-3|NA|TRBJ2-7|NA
TGCGCCAGCAGCCAAGATGGGCGGGGTTGGTCGAACGAGCAGTACTTC
CASSQDGRGWSNEQYF
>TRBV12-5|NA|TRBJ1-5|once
TGTGCTAGTGGTTATAGGGATGGTAATCAGCCCCAGCATTTT
CASGYRDGNQPQHF
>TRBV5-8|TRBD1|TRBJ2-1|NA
TGTGCCAGCAGCTTAGGGACAGGGGCCAATGAGCAGTTCTTC
CASSLGTGANEQFF
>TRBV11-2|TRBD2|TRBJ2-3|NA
TGTGCCAGCAGCTCAGCGGGGGGAGCGAGTACGCAGTATTTT
CASSSAGGASTQYF
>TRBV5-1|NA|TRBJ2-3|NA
TGCGCCAGCAGCAGAGACTCGGAGGATACGCAGTATTTT
CASSRDSEDTQYF
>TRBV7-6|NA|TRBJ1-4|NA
TGTGCCAGCAGCTTAGGTTATGGGGAATATGAAAAACTGTTTTTT
CASSLGYGEYEKLFF
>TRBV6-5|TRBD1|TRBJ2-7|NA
TGTGCCAGCAGCGACAGGGTTTTTCAACCCTACGAGCAGTACTTC
CASSDRVFQPYEQYF
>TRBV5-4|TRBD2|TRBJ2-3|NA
TGTGCCAGCAGCTTACTAGCGGGGAACACAGATACGCAGTATTTT
CASSLLAGNTDTQYF
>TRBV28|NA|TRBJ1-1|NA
TGTGCCAGCAGTTTAATCCGCACTGAAGCTTTCTTT
CASSLIRTEAFF
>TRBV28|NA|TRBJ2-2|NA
TGTGCCAGCAGTTTATGGTCGGGAGTCCCAACCCAAAAAACGAACACCGGGGAGCTGTTTTTT
CASSLWSGVPTQKTNTGELFF
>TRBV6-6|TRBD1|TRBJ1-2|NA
TGTGCCAGCAGTTCAGGGGGCTATGGCTACACCTTC
CASSSGGYGYTF
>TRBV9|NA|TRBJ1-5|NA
TGTGCCAGCAGCGGGACAGACAGTCAGCCCCAGCATTTT
CASSGTDSQPQHF